The subject of this entry is one T cell receptor (beta chain). Its antigen is currently unknown. The entry originates in a study of beta chain features in type 1 diabetes. Findings of the study overall: The study left unresolved whether HLA type influences TCRB rearrangement.

This CDR3 spans 11 amino acids. Trimming removed 8 bases from V and 6 bases from J; junction bases left unmatched: 3. CDR1 is DFQATT and CDR2 is SNEGSKA in the germline V gene (reference sequence). Reverse transcription of all isolated RNA meant that expressed TCRB transcripts were sequenced. The table came from immunoSEQ multiplex PCR; TCRdb's copy has only in-frame clones and leaves some out. The sample holds about 410,000 clones, more than 11% seen once. This receptor was taken from a man aged 25-40 years in good health. The chain employs TRBV20-1 and TRBJ2-1; 8 bases align to TRBD2. Material: naive CD4+ T cells from blood. DNA for the CDR3: TGCAGTTGGAGCGGGGGCAATGAGCAGTTCTTC. This codes for CSWSGGNEQFF.